Below are 7 T cell receptor beta chains sequenced from a single sample in a study of T-cell memory formation after mild COVID-19. From the 5' RACE reads, TCRdb called clonotypes with MiXCR, one entry per CDR3 protein. The table has 90,000 to 130,000 distinct CDR3 sequences, roughly a sixth seen once. Sample: PBMCs or a T cell subset sorted from them (not recorded which). The receptors derive from a man aged 18 to 35 who had mild COVID-19 (a few samples of this study predate the infection). Cell type and time point are not known.

This chain joins TRBV2 and TRBJ1-5; maybe TRBD1 (5 bases). This CDR3 comprises 14 residues. Deletions cut 3 bases from V and 5 bases from J, with 11 bases between. CDR1 is SNHLY and CDR2 is FYNNEI in the germline V gene. Here the CDR3 reads CASSDVGGDQPQHF. For the CDR3, the DNA is TGTGCCAGCAGTGATGTCGGGGGAGATCAGCCCCAGCATTTT.

The V call is TRBV24-1, the J call TRBJ1-5, with TRBD1 matching over 10 bases. Germline V gives CDR1 KGHDR, CDR2 SFDVKD. The CDR3 runs 18 residues. V dropped 4 bases and J dropped 2; count of bases not matched to a gene: 10. CDR3 region: CATSESGQGFAGNQPQHF. CDR3 coding DNA: TGTGCCACCAGTGAGTCGGGACAGGGGTTTGCGGGCAATCAGCCCCAGCATTTT.

The chain has TRBV6-5 and TRBJ1-2, with 9 bases that match TRBD1. CDR1 and CDR2 (germline): MNHEY, SVGAGI. V shed 2 bases and J 5 bases; nucleotides not matched to a gene: 3. The length of the CDR3 is 14 residues. The CDR3 loop reads CASSYRDRAYGYTF. CDR3 bases: TGTGCCAGCAGTTACCGGGACAGGGCTTATGGCTACACCTTC.

This rearrangement joins TRBV4-3 to TRBJ2-2; D call uncertain. This CDR3 has 15 amino acids. Trimming cost V 1 base and J 7 bases, with 13 bases left between them. Germline V gene lookup returns CDR1 LGHNA and CDR2 YSLEER. The chain's CDR3 is CASSQGSPGGGELFF. DNA for the CDR3: TGCGCCAGCAGCCAAGGATCCCCGGGTGGCGGGGAGCTGTTTTTT.

This clonotype has only a few counts. The gene calls are TRBV7-2 and TRBJ1-5; D unresolved. Germline-derived CDR1 and CDR2 are SGHTA and FQGNSA. This CDR3 comprises 19 residues. Trimming shortened V by 4 bases and J by 0 bases, and 22 bases separated the two germline ends. Here the CDR3 DNA reads TGTGCCAGCAGCTCCCTCTCTCCCGTGCAGGATCTTAGCAATCAGCCCCAGCATTTT. It encodes CASSSLSPVQDLSNQPQHF.

This clonotype was recorded a few times. The rearrangement links TRBV5-4 to TRBJ2-2; D ambiguous. The length of the CDR3 is 15 residues. Germline assignment: CDR1 SGHNT and CDR2 YYREEE (reference sequence). The V end was cut by 4 bases, the J end by 4 bases, with 14 bases between. CDR3 sequence reads: CASSLSAMVTGELFF. CDR3 coding DNA: TGTGCCAGCAGCCTAAGCGCGATGGTCACCGGGGAGCTGTTTTTT. Full variable domain (rest looked up from reference TRBV5-4 and TRBJ2-2): ETGVTQSPTHLIKTRGQQVTLRCSSQSGHNTVSWYQQALGQGPQFIFQYYREEENGRGNFPPRFSGLQFPNYSSELNVNALELDDSALYLCASSLSAMVTGELFFGEGSRLTVL.

This clonotype was seen only a few times. The chain uses TRBV6-2 or TRBV6-3 and TRBJ2-1; D is possibly TRBD2 (6 bases). The length of the CDR3 is 11 residues. Germline V CDR1 and CDR2: MNHEY, SVGEGT. The germline V and J ends were trimmed by 7 bases and 10 bases, with 11 bases remaining between them. The CDR3, as DNA: TGTGCCAGCAACGGGGGAGTCGAGCAGTTCTTC. It yields the protein CASNGGVEQFF.